This is a list of T cell receptor beta chains from one sample in a study of CD8 T cells in ankylosing spondylitis. TCRdb independently ran MiXCR on the 5' RACE reads; one entry per CDR3 protein. Counted here are more than 600,000 distinct CDR3 sequences, over 15% occurring once; the ten biggest clones make up around 20%. The sequenced sample was blood, either unsorted or a sorted T cell fraction (not recorded which). All receptors derive from a male donor with ankylosing spondylitis. CDR3s include the opening cysteine and the closing phenylalanine or tryptophan. Each record gives: D gene, V gene, clone size, J gene, CDR3 DNA, CDR3 protein. D genes are given only for firm matches. Not all rows give a size; the values are once, few, many and, for expanded clones, a class.

D: -; V: TRBV5-4; size: -; J: TRBJ2-1; DNA: TGTGCCAGCAGCTTGGAAAAAGGTAACCAGTTCTTC; CDR3: CASSLEKGNQFF
D: -; V: TRBV14; size: -; J: TRBJ2-1; DNA: TGTGCCAGCAGCCAAGTTGGGACGTTTGACTTC; CDR3: CASSQVGTFDF
D: -; V: TRBV28; size: few; J: TRBJ2-1; DNA: TGTGCCAGCAGCTCACAGGGATTAACTAGCATTAGGTCCTACAATGAGCAGTTCTTC; CDR3: CASSSQGLTSIRSYNEQFF
D: -; V: TRBV4-1; size: -; J: TRBJ2-3; DNA: TGCGCCAGCAGCCTAGGCGGGGCGCCCCCCGCAGATACGCAGTATTTT; CDR3: CASSLGGAPPADTQYF
D: TRBD1; V: TRBV5-1; size: many; J: TRBJ1-2; DNA: TGCGCCAGCAGCTTTGACAGGGATGGCTACACCTTC; CDR3: CASSFDRDGYTF
D: -; V: TRBV9; size: -; J: TRBJ1-2; DNA: TGTGCCAGCAGCGTAGTGGGGAGAGGATTTGGCTACACCTTC; CDR3: CASSVVGRGFGYTF
D: TRBD1; V: TRBV12-3/TRBV12-4; size: -; J: TRBJ1-4; DNA: TGTGCCAGCAGTTCTTTTGACAGGGGGATTGATGAAAAACTGTTTTTT; CDR3: CASSSFDRGIDEKLFF
D: TRBD1; V: TRBV9; size: once; J: TRBJ2-6; DNA: TGTGCCAGCGGACGGGACAGTGAGGCCAACGTCCTGACTTTC; CDR3: CASGRDSEANVLTF
D: TRBD2; V: TRBV3-1; size: few; J: TRBJ2-2; DNA: TGTGCCAGCAGCGCCCCCCTGGGTAGCGGGAGTGACACCGGGGAGCTGTTTTTT; CDR3: CASSAPLGSGSDTGELFF
D: TRBD1; V: TRBV28; size: few; J: TRBJ1-4; DNA: TGTGCCAGCAGAAGGACAGGGTTGGTGGCTAATGAAAAACTGTTTTTT; CDR3: CASRRTGLVANEKLFF
D: TRBD1; V: TRBV27; size: -; J: TRBJ2-5; DNA: TGTGCCAGCGGGCCGACAGGGTCCCAAGAGACCCAGTACTTC; CDR3: CASGPTGSQETQYF
D: -; V: TRBV15; size: many; J: TRBJ1-5; DNA: TGTGCCACCAGCAGGTCCTCAAGCAATCAGCCCCAGCATTTT; CDR3: CATSRSSSNQPQHF
D: -; V: TRBV7-9; size: many; J: TRBJ2-1; DNA: TGTGCCAGCAGCTTCGGGGTTAGGAAAGGAGAGCAGTTCTTC; CDR3: CASSFGVRKGEQFF
D: -; V: TRBV7-7; size: few; J: TRBJ2-4; DNA: TGTGCCAGCAGCACGACACCGGAGGACATTCAGTACTTC; CDR3: CASSTTPEDIQYF
D: TRBD1; V: TRBV20-1; size: few; J: TRBJ2-7; DNA: TGCAGTGCGACTGACAGGGGCTCTCGGGGCGAGCAGTACTTC; CDR3: CSATDRGSRGEQYF
D: -; V: TRBV3-1; size: -; J: TRBJ2-7; DNA: TGTGCCAGCAGCCAAGGAAACCTGGGCATCGAGCAGTACTTC; CDR3: CASSQGNLGIEQYF
D: -; V: TRBV7-2; size: few; J: TRBJ2-1; DNA: TGTGCCAGCAGCTCCTCCGGGGCCGGGGCGATCAATGAGCAGTTCTTC; CDR3: CASSSSGAGAINEQFF
D: -; V: TRBV12-3/TRBV12-4; size: many; J: TRBJ2-1; DNA: TGTGCCAGCAGTTTAGCCGGCGTACGGTTCTTC; CDR3: CASSLAGVRFF
D: -; V: TRBV5-1; size: few; J: TRBJ2-3; DNA: TGCGCCAGCACCCCGCCTAGCACAGATACGCAGTATTTT; CDR3: CASTPPSTDTQYF
D: -; V: TRBV29-1; size: few; J: TRBJ2-7; DNA: TGCAGCGTTGGGCAAGGGAGTCAATACGAGCAGTACTTC; CDR3: CSVGQGSQYEQYF
D: -; V: TRBV5-4; size: -; J: TRBJ1-2; DNA: TGTGCCAGCAGCTTGGCACAGGAAAAAGGCTACACCTTC; CDR3: CASSLAQEKGYTF
D: TRBD1; V: TRBV12-3/TRBV12-4; size: many; J: TRBJ2-1; DNA: TGTGCCAGCAGTCTTACAGGGGATGAGCAGTTCTTC; CDR3: CASSLTGDEQFF